Listed below are T cell receptor beta chains from one sample, sequenced in a study of T-cell reconstitution after alpha-beta-depleted transplantation in children. TCRdb redid the calling of the PCR reads with MiXCR, one entry per CDR3 protein. The sample lists 350,000 to 400,000 distinct CDR3 sequences; roughly 20% were seen once. The sequences come from PBMCs from the stem cell graft donor, collected from the stem cell graft. The source is a human donor who donated a stem cell graft to a child with acute myeloid leukemia. The CDR3 runs from the conserved cysteine through the conserved F or W. D genes are given only for firm matches. The size entry is marked missing in some rows and otherwise reads once, few, many or a size class.

j_call | v_call | d_call | clone_size | cdr3_aa | cdr3_nt
TRBJ1-2 | TRBV4-1 | TRBD1 | few | CASSQVMTGDDYYGYTF | TGCGCCAGCAGCCAAGTTATGACAGGGGATGACTACTATGGCTACACCTTC
TRBJ2-7 | TRBV4-3 | TRBD2 | few | CASSPTLAGVYEQYF | TGCGCCAGCAGCCCCACACTAGCGGGAGTCTACGAGCAGTACTTC
TRBJ2-1 | TRBV12-3/TRBV12-4 | TRBD2 | many | CASSEPLAGGPGEQFF | TGTGCCAGCAGTGAACCTCTAGCGGGAGGGCCGGGTGAGCAGTTCTTC
TRBJ2-7 | TRBV9 | - | few | CASSVGGGVPPDEQYF | TGTGCCAGCAGCGTAGGTGGGGGAGTACCTCCCGACGAGCAGTACTTC
TRBJ2-2 | TRBV24-1 | - | - | CATSDLGAGGELFF | TGTGCCACCAGTGATTTGGGGGCAGGCGGGGAGCTGTTTTTT
TRBJ2-1 | TRBV10-3 | - | many | CAISDQLSSYNEQFF | TGTGCCATCAGTGATCAGCTCAGCTCCTACAATGAGCAGTTCTTC
TRBJ2-3 | TRBV3-1 | - | - | CASSQERATDTQYF | TGTGCCAGCAGCCAGGAGAGAGCTACAGATACGCAGTATTTT
TRBJ2-1 | TRBV11-3 | - | - | CASSRTTSSYNEQFF | TGTGCCAGCAGCCGGACCACGAGCTCCTACAATGAGCAGTTCTTC
TRBJ2-3 | TRBV5-1 | - | few | CASTLNGGFGTDTQYF | TGCGCCAGCACCCTGAACGGGGGTTTCGGCACAGATACGCAGTATTTT
TRBJ2-3 | TRBV10-3 | TRBD2 | few | CAVAASGRSDTQYF | TGTGCCGTCGCTGCTAGCGGGAGGTCAGATACGCAGTATTTT
TRBJ2-4 | TRBV20-1 | TRBD1 | - | CSARQPGTGGTLAKNIQYF | TGCAGTGCTCGACAACCCGGGACAGGGGGAACGCTGGCCAAAAACATTCAGTACTTC
TRBJ1-6 | TRBV12-3/TRBV12-4 | TRBD1 | few | CASRDRVSHSPLHF | TGTGCCAGCAGAGACAGGGTTTCGCATTCACCCCTCCACTTT
TRBJ2-5 | TRBV5-1 | - | - | CASSSYNQETQYF | TGCGCCAGCAGCTCATATAACCAAGAGACCCAGTACTTC
TRBJ2-7 | TRBV25-1 | - | - | CASSGWTTYEQYF | TGTGCCAGCAGTGGTTGGACTACCTACGAGCAGTACTTC
TRBJ2-3 | TRBV6-5 | - | - | CASSFSRAPDTQYF | TGTGCCAGCAGTTTCTCTCGGGCCCCAGATACGCAGTATTTT
TRBJ2-3 | TRBV12-3/TRBV12-4 | - | - | CAIGGVRADTQYF | TGTGCCATTGGGGGCGTTCGGGCAGATACGCAGTATTTT
TRBJ2-7 | TRBV6-5 | - | few | CASSYQGALGPRPYEQYF | TGTGCCAGCAGTTACCAAGGGGCTCTAGGACCTCGCCCCTACGAGCAGTACTTC
TRBJ2-4 | TRBV20-1 | - | few | CSARWQLDGYIQYF | TGCAGTGCTAGGTGGCAGCTAGACGGGTACATTCAGTACTTC
TRBJ2-7 | TRBV28 | - | few | CASSLTGRALEQYF | TGTGCCAGCAGTTTAACGGGCCGAGCACTCGAGCAGTACTTC
TRBJ1-5 | TRBV20-1 | - | few | CSAAREGWNQPQHF | TGCAGTGCTGCCCGGGAGGGTTGGAATCAGCCCCAGCATTTT
TRBJ2-5 | TRBV7-2 | TRBD1 | - | CASSPRKDRGLQETQYF | TGTGCCAGCAGCCCCCGGAAGGACAGGGGTCTTCAAGAGACCCAGTACTTC
TRBJ2-3 | TRBV20-1 | TRBD2 | - | CSALPLAGVTDTQYF | TGCAGTGCTCTCCCACTAGCGGGAGTGACAGATACGCAGTATTTT
TRBJ1-6 | TRBV27 | - | few | CASSFQQGMRSPLHF | TGTGCCAGCAGTTTTCAACAGGGTATGAGGTCACCCCTCCACTTT
TRBJ2-1 | TRBV3-1 | TRBD2 | - | CAFCLVGLAGGPGDNEQFF | TGTGCCTTCTGTTTAGTCGGGCTAGCGGGAGGGCCCGGGGACAATGAGCAGTTCTTC
TRBJ2-1 | TRBV5-1 | TRBD2 | - | CASSLSSGLDEQFF | TGCGCCAGCAGCTTATCTAGCGGGTTAGATGAGCAGTTCTTC
TRBJ1-1 | TRBV20-1 | - | - | CSAQLPGDTEAFF | TGCAGTGCCCAACTTCCGGGGGACACTGAAGCTTTCTTT
TRBJ1-5 | TRBV15 | - | few | CATSSVYSNQPQHF | TGTGCCACCAGCAGTGTTTATAGCAATCAGCCCCAGCATTTT
TRBJ1-5 | TRBV24-1 | - | few | CATSDLWGDNQPQHF | TGTGCCACCAGTGATTTATGGGGCGACAATCAGCCCCAGCATTTT
TRBJ2-1 | TRBV20-1 | - | many | CSAKGNQGYEQFF | TGCAGTGCGAAAGGAAATCAGGGGTATGAGCAGTTCTTC
TRBJ2-1 | TRBV28 | - | few | CASSASSFDEQFF | TGTGCCAGCAGTGCCTCTAGTTTCGATGAGCAGTTCTTC
TRBJ2-1 | TRBV5-5 | - | few | CASSSVDVGEQFF | TGTGCCAGCAGCTCTGTTGATGTCGGTGAGCAGTTCTTC
TRBJ2-6 | TRBV29-1 | - | few | CSAAGAAGANVLTF | TGCAGCGCCGCAGGGGCGGCTGGGGCCAACGTCCTGACTTTC
TRBJ1-5 | TRBV7-8 | - | - | CASSLPGANSNQPQHF | TGTGCCAGCAGCTTACCCGGGGCAAATAGCAATCAGCCCCAGCATTTT
TRBJ1-2 | TRBV6-5 | TRBD1 | few | CASSYITGGDGYTF | TGTGCCAGCAGTTACATAACAGGGGGTGATGGCTACACCTTC
TRBJ2-7 | TRBV20-1 | TRBD1 | few | CSAPDPGQASYEQYF | TGCAGTGCTCCTGACCCGGGACAGGCCTCCTACGAGCAGTACTTC
TRBJ1-6 | TRBV6-1 | - | - | CASSPPGPMYNSPLHF | TGTGCCAGCAGTCCTCCGGGACCCATGTATAATTCACCCCTCCACTTT
TRBJ2-1 | TRBV24-1 | - | few | CATSGFGSVGNEQFF | TGTGCCACCAGTGGTTTCGGGAGTGTGGGCAATGAGCAGTTCTTC
TRBJ2-4 | TRBV5-1 | TRBD2 | - | CASSLASGENIQYF | TGCGCCAGCAGCTTGGCTAGCGGTGAAAACATTCAGTACTTC
TRBJ2-3 | TRBV5-1 | - | - | CASSLVGDGSTDTQYF | TGCGCCAGCAGCTTGGTGGGAGACGGGAGCACAGATACGCAGTATTTT
TRBJ2-1 | TRBV5-7 | - | few | CASPTSGVGEQFF | TGTGCCAGCCCCACATCTGGGGTGGGTGAGCAGTTCTTC
TRBJ2-7 | TRBV7-7 | - | few | CASRGPHAYEQYF | TGTGCCAGCAGGGGGCCGCATGCCTACGAGCAGTACTTC
TRBJ2-3 | TRBV20-1 | TRBD2 | many | CSARRAGGPEDTQYF | TGCAGTGCTAGAAGGGCGGGAGGGCCCGAAGATACGCAGTATTTT
TRBJ2-7 | TRBV6-2/TRBV6-3 | TRBD2 | many | CASSYSIRIQGLAGAHEQYF | TGTGCCAGCAGTTACTCGATTCGGATCCAGGGACTAGCGGGAGCCCACGAGCAGTACTTC
TRBJ2-3 | TRBV28 | - | - | CASLGVQKFTDTQYF | TGTGCCAGCCTCGGGGTCCAAAAATTCACAGATACGCAGTATTTT
TRBJ2-1 | TRBV18 | TRBD2 | - | CASSPAGEGSYNEQFF | TGTGCCAGCTCACCGGCGGGAGAAGGGTCCTACAATGAGCAGTTCTTC
TRBJ2-2 | TRBV4-2 | - | - | CASSQVIGSAGELFF | TGTGCCAGCAGCCAAGTCATCGGGAGTGCCGGGGAGCTGTTTTTT
TRBJ2-1 | TRBV5-1 | TRBD2 | - | CASSSRRDYPSIYNEQFF | TGCGCCAGCAGCTCCCGGAGGGACTACCCATCGATATACAATGAGCAGTTCTTC
TRBJ2-5 | TRBV20-1 | - | - | CSARLGDYQETQYF | TGCAGTGCTAGATTAGGGGATTACCAGGAGACCCAGTACTTC
TRBJ2-1 | TRBV7-9 | TRBD1 | - | CASSLGTGALNEQFF | TGTGCCAGCAGCTTAGGGACAGGGGCCTTAAATGAGCAGTTCTTC
TRBJ1-1 | TRBV12-3/TRBV12-4 | - | - | CASSLRTLNTEAFF | TGTGCCAGCAGTTTGAGGACATTGAACACTGAAGCTTTCTTT
TRBJ2-2 | TRBV12-3/TRBV12-4 | TRBD2 | many | CASSWGGKNTGELFF | TGTGCCAGCAGTTGGGGGGGGAAGAACACCGGGGAGCTGTTTTTT
TRBJ1-5 | TRBV20-1 | TRBD1 | few | CSAIRGDREGNQPQHF | TGCAGTGCTATCAGAGGAGACAGGGAGGGCAATCAGCCCCAGCATTTT
TRBJ2-1 | TRBV11-2 | - | - | CASSPLRGEYNEQFF | TGTGCCAGCAGCCCTCTGAGAGGGGAATACAATGAGCAGTTCTTC
TRBJ2-1 | TRBV15 | TRBD1 | many | CATSRGRGQGANEQFF | TGTGCCACCAGCAGAGGCCGAGGACAGGGGGCGAATGAGCAGTTCTTC
TRBJ2-2 | TRBV12-3/TRBV12-4 | TRBD2 | - | CASSLVAGGTGELFF | TGTGCCAGCAGTTTGGTAGCGGGAGGCACCGGGGAGCTGTTTTTT